The clone carrying this T cell receptor beta chain was found a few times. Its antigen is unidentified. The data were taken from a study of cytomegalovirus exposure and HLA in healthy donors. Overall study results and limits: Later, TCR association rates were found to vary by HLA locus, highest for DRB1 and lowest for HLA-C. In a later analysis, at a false discovery rate of 0.05, some 15,000 TCR beta sequences were associated with HLA alleles. According to the study, 160 or so TCR beta chains were cytomegalovirus-associated.

The primer mix had 60 Vbeta and 13 Jbeta primers. Authors' processing steps: Later, an analysis found around 77 million unique TCR beta chains, and about 10 million of these were shared. TCRdb's table, derived via immunoSEQ multiplex PCR, lists solely in-frame clones and lacks some. Clonal size and the V and J genes are those of that table, whereas D and trimming came from the DNA. The data show approximately 220,000 clones, about 70% seen once. The germline CDR1 and CDR2 sequences are SNHLY and FYNNEI. This CDR3 has 14 residues. With 6 bases clipped from V and 10 bases from J, the junction kept 9 bases outside the gene matches.

The sample was PBMCs. J is TRBJ1-4 and V is TRBV2; 9 positions agree with TRBD1. The TCR originated in a woman in her 30s in good health and CMV-seronegative. CDR3 nucleotides: TGTGCCAGCAGGGGGACAGGGAGTGTAGGAAAACTGTTTTTT. This sequence encodes CASRGTGSVGKLFF.